These 8 T cell receptor beta chains originate from one sample sequenced in a study of cytomegalovirus exposure and HLA in healthy donors. Sequenced by immunoSEQ multiplex PCR; TCRdb stores in-frame clones only, minus some. The sample contains around 160,000 clones, approximately 80% of which appear only once. Sequenced sample: PBMCs. The receptor source for this set is a man younger than 40 in good health and CMV-seropositive.

J is TRBJ2-3 and V is TRBV18, with 7 nucleotides matching TRBD1. The CDR3 has 13 residues. The trim removed 5 bases at V and 3 bases at J, leaving 2 bases unmatched. CDR1 KGHSH and CDR2 LQKENI come from the germline V gene. The CDR3 DNA is TGTGCCAGCTCATACAGGGGAACAGATACGCAGTATTTT. Amino acids: CASSYRGTDTQYF.

This clone was seen more than once but under ten times. The chain uses TRBV7-6 and TRBJ2-2, with a possible D match to TRBD1 (6 bases). Germline V CDR1 and CDR2: SGHVS, FNYEAQ. V gave up 5 bases and J gave up 6 bases, with 13 bases separating them. The CDR3 has 14 residues. CDR3 nucleotide sequence: TGTGCCAGCAGCGATACCACAGGGCCCGGGGAGCTGTTTTTT. Protein sequence: CASSDTTGPGELFF.

The chain carries TRBV18 and TRBJ1-4, with D maybe TRBD1 (5 bases). The V end lost 3 bases, the J end lost 6 bases, and 14 bases lay between the germline ends. CDR1 KGHSH and CDR2 LQKENI come from the germline V gene. The CDR3 contains 15 residues. The CDR3 sequence is CASSPTREGHEKLFF. The CDR3 DNA reads TGTGCCAGCTCACCGACTAGAGAGGGGCATGAAAAACTGTTTTTT.

The chain has TRBV7-2 and TRBJ1-5; unclear D gene. CDR1 is SGHTA and CDR2 is FQGNSA in the germline V gene. The CDR3 extends over 13 amino acids. The V gene lost 3 bases and the J gene lost 5 bases, with 8 bases spanning the gap. Here the CDR3 DNA reads TGTGCCAGCAGCTTTAACAGCTATCAGCCCCAGCATTTT. Translating it yields CASSFNSYQPQHF.

The chain employs TRBV27 and TRBJ2-7; TRBD1 might be the D (6 bases). This CDR3 has 15 residues. The V gene lost 3 bases and the J gene lost 1 base, with 13 bases spanning the gap. Germline CDR1 is MNHEY and CDR2 is SMNVEV (reference sequence). The CDR3 nucleotides read TGTGCCAGCAGTTTCCTTCGACAGGCGTCCTACGAGCAGTACTTC. Encoded protein: CASSFLRQASYEQYF.

This clone was picked up one time. This chain links TRBV14 with TRBJ2-7, with TRBD1 matching over 9 bases. The trim removed 5 bases at V and 1 base at J, leaving 6 bases unmatched. This CDR3 has 15 amino acids. Germline-derived CDR1 and CDR2 are SGHDN and FVKESK. CDR3 coding DNA: TGTGCCAGCAGCGGCCGGGACAGGGTATCCTACGAGCAGTACTTC. The encoded protein is CASSGRDRVSYEQYF. The full variable domain, with the rest looked up from reference TRBV14 and TRBJ2-7, is EAGVTQFPSHSVIEKGQTVTLRCDPISGHDNLYWYRRVMGKEIKFLLHFVKESKQDESGMPNNRFLAERTGGTYSTLKVQPAELEDSGVYFCASSGRDRVSYEQYFGPGTRLTVT.

The rearrangement links TRBV23-1 to TRBJ2-2, with D perhaps TRBD1 (6 bases). TRBV23-1 is known as an ORF, though its function is uncertain. This CDR3 is 22 amino acids long. Trimming pared 2 bases from V and 0 bases from J, leaving 28 bases between. CDR3 protein: CASSQELYRDTILIANTGELFF. For the CDR3, the DNA is TGCGCCAGCAGTCAAGAACTATACCGGGACACAATATTAATCGCGAACACCGGGGAGCTGTTTTTT.

This clone has only one observation. This chain joins TRBV4-1 and TRBJ1-5, with TRBD1 matching 7 bases. With V trimmed by 0 bases and J by 5 bases, 1 base remained unmatched. Germline V gene sequence: CDR1 MGHRA, CDR2 YSYEKL. This CDR3 has 14 residues. For the CDR3, the DNA is TGCGCCAGCAGCCAAGAAACAGGGGATCAGCCCCAGCATTTT. It codes for CASSQETGDQPQHF.